What follows are 30 T cell receptor beta chains derived from one specimen sequenced in a study of cytomegalovirus exposure and HLA in healthy donors. With 60 Vbeta and 13 Jbeta primers, the PCR was carried out. Produced via immunoSEQ multiplex PCR; TCRdb's table is partial and in-frame only. The table lists about 55,000 clones, about 80% of them singletons. The material sequenced was PBMCs. All receptors come from a female donor in good health and CMV-seronegative.

This clone has a handful of counts. This sequence joins TRBV5-1 and TRBJ2-7, with 8 bases aligning to TRBD1. Germline CDR1 and CDR2: SGHRS and YFSETQ. The V and J ends lost 4 bases and 6 bases, in that order; junction bases with no gene match: 9. This CDR3 contains 14 residues. The CDR3, as DNA: TGCGCCAGCAGCCGGGACAGGCAAAAAGGCGAGCAGTACTTC. This gives the protein CASSRDRQKGEQYF.

The chain carries TRBV11-2 and TRBJ1-1, with 7 bases matching TRBD1. This CDR3 contains 15 residues. The germline CDR1 and CDR2 sequences are SGHAT and FQNNGV. Losses at the gene ends were 5 bases for V and 11 bases for J; bases not matched to a gene: 17. The CDR3: CASSQRQGSARRAFF. Here the CDR3 DNA reads TGTGCCAGCAGCCAAAGACAGGGTAGTGCTCGGCGCGCTTTCTTT.

Sample share makes this clone medium-sized. The chain links TRBV5-1 to TRBJ2-2, with 10 bases identical to TRBD1. The CDR3 has 17 amino acids. CDR1 and CDR2 from the germline V gene are SGHRS and YFSETQ. V lost 2 bases, J lost 1 base, and 5 bases stayed unmatched. The CDR3 spells CASSFLRTGGNTGELFF. CDR3 in DNA: TGCGCCAGCAGCTTCCTTAGGACAGGGGGGAACACCGGGGAGCTGTTTTTT.

The chain recombines TRBV19 with TRBJ1-2; D is ambiguous. V was cut by 8 bases and J by 7 bases, with 20 bases left in between. The CDR3 covers 14 residues. Germline CDR1 reads LNHDA; CDR2 reads SQIVND (reference sequence). CDR3 sequence reads: CASHPLEGFVGYTF. CDR3 nucleotides: TGTGCCAGTCACCCCCTAGAGGGATTTGTTGGCTACACCTTC.

This clone was seen once. The CDR3 loop is CASSTGQLEAFF. DNA of the CDR3: TGTGCCAGCAGTACTGGACAGCTTGAAGCTTTCTTT. The genes are TRBV6-5 and TRBJ1-1, with a tentative D call TRBD1 (6 bases). CDR3 length: 12 amino acids. Germline V gene lookup returns CDR1 MNHEY and CDR2 SVGAGI. V shed 5 bases and J shed 7 bases, with 11 bases lying between them.

The chain is built from TRBV19 and TRBJ1-3; D unclear. Between the trimmed V and J ends, which lost 8 bases and 0 bases, there was a span of 14 bases. The V gene's germline CDR1 is LNHDA and CDR2 SQIVND (reference sequence). The CDR3 totals 15 residues. This CDR3 is CASGSLQFSGNTIYF. The CDR3, as DNA: TGTGCCAGTGGCTCCCTCCAGTTCTCTGGAAACACCATATATTTT.

The V call is TRBV18, the J call TRBJ2-7, with D possibly being TRBD1 (5 bases). Germline V gene data show CDR1 as KGHSH and CDR2 as LQKENI. Deletions cut 0 bases from V and 2 bases from J, with 11 bases between. The CDR3 covers 15 residues. CDR3 sequence (DNA): TGTGCCAGCTCACCACCAAGCGCCAGGGCCTACGAGCAGTACTTC. Translated: CASSPPSARAYEQYF.

J is TRBJ2-5 and V is TRBV27; 11 positions agree with TRBD2. The V gene end was trimmed by 10 bases and the J gene end by 0 bases; junction bases not matched to a gene: 10. The germline V gene has CDR1 MNHEY and CDR2 SMNVEV (reference sequence). The CDR3 is 16 residues long. CDR3 protein: CATRRTSGLYQETQYF. In DNA form, the CDR3 reads TGTGCCACACGCCGGACTAGCGGGCTGTACCAAGAGACCCAGTACTTC.

The chain joins TRBV2 to TRBJ1-4, with 10 bases lining up with TRBD1. This CDR3 spans 15 amino acids. Germline V lookup: CDR1 SNHLY, CDR2 FYNNEI. V lost 2 bases and J lost 7; bases outside the gene matches: 4. CDR3 sequence reads: CASSEFDRGLEKLFF. DNA for the CDR3: TGTGCCAGCAGTGAATTCGACAGGGGGCTTGAAAAACTGTTTTTT.

This clone has just one count. This rearrangement joins TRBV27 to TRBJ1-4; D unresolved. In germline, CDR1 is MNHEY, CDR2 SMNVEV (reference sequence). The CDR3 consists of 15 residues. Trimming took off 5 bases at V and 10 bases at J, with 20 bases between the two ends. CDR3 region: CASSRAQDSGRKLFF. Here the CDR3 DNA reads TGTGCCAGCAGTCGTGCCCAGGACTCGGGCCGAAAACTGTTTTTT.

The chain links TRBV7-9 to TRBJ2-3, with 7 bases fitting TRBD2. From germline, CDR1 is SEHNR and CDR2 FQNEAQ (reference sequence). This CDR3 contains 17 residues. V was clipped by 1 base and J by 0 bases; unmatched bases: 7. The CDR3 region is CASSLVPSGPSTDTQYF. CDR3 DNA sequence: TGTGCCAGCAGCTTAGTCCCTAGCGGCCCTAGCACAGATACGCAGTATTTT. Using reference TRBV7-9 and TRBJ2-3 for the parts outside the CDR3, the full variable domain is DTGVSQNPRHKITKRGQNVTFRCDPISEHNRLYWYRQTLGQGPEFLTYFQNEAQLEKSRLLSDRFSAERPKGSFSTLEIQRTEQGDSAMYLCASSLVPSGPSTDTQYFGPGTRLTVL.

This clone is medium-sized in the sample. The V call is TRBV5-6, the J call TRBJ1-6, with D uncertain. Trimming took 0 bases from V and 0 from J, leaving 7 bases between them. Germline V gives CDR1 SGHDT, CDR2 YYEEEE. This CDR3 comprises 16 residues. As DNA, the CDR3 is TGTGCCAGCAGCTTGGAGTGGAGCTCCTATAATTCACCCCTCCACTTT. Translating gives CASSLEWSSYNSPLHF.

The rearrangement joins TRBV19 to TRBJ2-1, with D possibly TRBD1 on 6 matching bases. The germline V and J ends were trimmed by 4 bases and 0 bases, with 13 bases remaining between them. Germline V lookup: CDR1 LNHDA, CDR2 SQIVND (reference sequence). This CDR3 spans 16 amino acids. The CDR3 protein is CASSTPGDHSYNEQFF. In DNA, the CDR3 is TGTGCCAGTAGTACCCCAGGGGATCACTCCTACAATGAGCAGTTCTTC.

The V call is TRBV19, the J call TRBJ1-1, with 8 nucleotides matching TRBD1. Trimming cost V 0 bases and J 1 base; bases outside gene matches: 1. Germline CDR1 LNHDA, CDR2 SQIVND (reference sequence). The length of the CDR3 is 15 residues. This chain's CDR3 is CASSIEGTGNTEAFF. Written as DNA, the CDR3 is TGTGCCAGTAGTATAGAAGGGACAGGGAACACTGAAGCTTTCTTT.

The chain couples TRBV25-1 to TRBJ1-4; no definite D call. Germline V gene data show CDR1 as MGHDK and CDR2 as SYGVNS. V lost 1 base and J 5 bases, leaving 8 bases between the germline ends. This CDR3 comprises 14 residues. CDR3 amino acids: CASSESVENEKLFF. CDR3 in DNA: TGTGCCAGCAGTGAATCCGTAGAGAATGAAAAACTGTTTTTT.

Comments on this clone: The germline gene is not matched at one end of the junction; a read error may be the cause. This chain links TRBV4-3 with TRBJ2-1; D may be TRBD2 (6 bases). The CDR3 runs 13 residues. CDR1 LGHNA and CDR2 YSLEER come from the germline V gene. The CDR3 reads CASSQVSRRRRVF. CDR3 DNA sequence: TGCGCCAGCAGCCAAGTCTCCCGGCGGCGGAGGGTCTTC.

V usage is TRBV9 and J usage is TRBJ1-6; maybe TRBD1 (6 bases). Per the germline V gene, CDR1 is SGDLS and CDR2 is YYNGEE. V lost 0 bases and J 9 bases, leaving 13 bases between the germline ends. The CDR3 spans 15 residues. The CDR3: CASSVGWGGVSPLHF. CDR3 coding DNA: TGTGCCAGCAGCGTAGGTTGGGGGGGCGTTTCACCCCTCCACTTT.

About this clone: Other nucleotide sequences from this sample produce the same CDR3. The chain has TRBV4-3 and TRBJ1-2; tentative D call: TRBD1 (6 bases). Trimming left V 3 bases short and J 0 bases short, with 11 bases between. Germline loops: CDR1 LGHNA, CDR2 YSLEER. The CDR3 has 15 residues. In DNA form, the CDR3 reads TGCGCCAGCAGCCAGGGGGGGCAGCCTAACTATGGCTACACCTTC. It yields the protein CASSQGGQPNYGYTF.

The V gene is TRBV21-1, the J gene TRBJ1-4; the table gives TRBD1 as D, unverified against the DNA. TRBV21-1 has pseudogene status. This CDR3 contains 14 residues. The CDR3 spells CASNEGADGEKLFF. CDR3 sequence (DNA): TGTGCCAGCAACGAAGGGGCAGATGGCGAAAAACTGTTTTTT.

The chain has TRBV2 and TRBJ2-1, with 12 bases identical to TRBD2. Germline CDR1 SNHLY, CDR2 FYNNEI. V shed 8 bases, J shed 9 bases, and the junction held 5 bases outside the gene matches. The CDR3 loop spans 13 amino acids. The CDR3 reads CASELAGGGEQFF. CDR3 sequence (DNA): TGTGCCAGCGAGCTAGCGGGGGGGGGTGAGCAGTTCTTC.

The CDR3 reads CASSIRTGIDEKLFF. In DNA, the CDR3 is TGTGCCAGCAGCATAAGGACAGGGATTGATGAAAAACTGTTTTTT. The chain combines TRBV7-9 with TRBJ1-4; TRBD1 agrees at 8 bases. After removal of 5 bases from V and 6 bases from J, the junction contained 8 bases not matched to a gene. Per the germline V gene, CDR1 is SEHNR and CDR2 is FQNEAQ (reference sequence). The CDR3 totals 15 residues.

This clone has more than one count but fewer than ten. The rearrangement joins TRBV6-1 to TRBJ1-1, with 8 bases aligning to TRBD1. The CDR3 has 14 residues. CDR1 MNHNS and CDR2 SASEGT come from the germline V gene. V was pared by 5 bases and J by 5 bases, with 7 bases of the junction left unmatched. The CDR3 region is CASSKQGAQTEAFF. In DNA form, the CDR3 reads TGTGCCAGCAGTAAGCAGGGGGCGCAGACTGAAGCTTTCTTT.

The CDR3 loop reads CATSRALQGPETQYF. The CDR3 DNA reads TGTGCCACCAGCAGAGCATTACAGGGACCGGAGACCCAGTACTTC. The chain employs TRBV15 and TRBJ2-5; tentatively, D is TRBD1 (6 bases). The germline V and J ends were trimmed by 1 base and 5 bases, with 14 bases remaining between them. Germline V gene data show CDR1 as LNHNV and CDR2 as YYDKDF (reference sequence). CDR3 length: 15 amino acids.

The chain employs TRBV7-2 and TRBJ1-5, with 7 positions matching TRBD1. V was clipped by 4 bases and J by 7 bases; unmatched bases: 7. CDR1 and CDR2 (germline): SGHTA, FQGNSA. The CDR3 loop spans 14 amino acids. In nucleotides, the CDR3 is TGTGCCAGCAGCTGGGTACAGGGGAACCAGCCCCAGCATTTT. Translation gives CASSWVQGNQPQHF.

V and J are TRBV6-5 and TRBJ1-1; weak D call: TRBD1 (6 bases). The V gene's germline CDR1 is MNHEY and CDR2 SVGAGI. The CDR3 is made up of 14 amino acids. V was shortened by 2 bases and J by 3 bases, with 10 bases between the two germline ends. This CDR3 is CASSYGRGDTEAFF. As DNA, the CDR3 is TGTGCCAGCAGTTACGGGAGGGGGGACACTGAAGCTTTCTTT.

The CDR3 bases are TGTGCCAGCAGCCTTGGCGGGAATCAAGAGACCCAGTACTTC. The encoded protein is CASSLGGNQETQYF. The V and J genes are TRBV7-3 and TRBJ2-5, with D possibly being TRBD2 (6 bases). From germline, CDR1 is SGHTA and CDR2 FQGTGA. Deletions cut 5 bases from V and 2 bases from J, with 12 bases between. CDR3 size: 14 residues.

This clone has more than one count but fewer than ten. The chain recombines TRBV6-1 with TRBJ2-3; TRBD2 matches at 7 bases. CDR1 is MNHNS, CDR2 SASEGT, per germline. The CDR3 contains 16 residues. V was clipped by 2 bases and J by 2 bases; unmatched bases: 7. CDR3 bases: TGTGCCAGCAGTGAATACGGCGGGGGTAACACAGATACGCAGTATTTT. Its translation: CASSEYGGGNTDTQYF.

The CDR3 loop is CASSYTGYNEQFF. As DNA, the CDR3 is TGTGCCAGCAGCTACACAGGGTACAATGAGCAGTTCTTC. The chain is built from TRBV5-5 and TRBJ2-1; tentatively, D is TRBD1 (6 bases). The germline CDR1 and CDR2 sequences are SGHKS and YYEKEE (reference sequence). This CDR3 spans 13 amino acids. V lost 3 bases and J 4 bases, leaving 8 bases between the germline ends.

This clone occurred once. The genes are TRBV6-5 and TRBJ1-5; tentative D call: TRBD1 (5 bases). The V gene's germline CDR1 is MNHEY and CDR2 SVGAGI. This CDR3 is built from 15 residues. Trimming pared 7 bases from V and 0 bases from J, leaving 13 bases between. The CDR3 region is CASTDRQNSNQPQHF. The CDR3 DNA is TGTGCCAGCACCGATCGACAGAATAGCAATCAGCCCCAGCATTTT.

The chain links TRBV7-9 to TRBJ2-1; D might be TRBD2 (6 bases). The CDR3 has 16 residues. Germline values: CDR1 SEHNR, CDR2 FQNEAQ (reference sequence). Trimming pared 6 bases from V and 5 bases from J, leaving 20 bases between. The CDR3 spells CASRGLASSFHNEQFF. The CDR3 DNA sequence: TGTGCCAGCAGGGGGCTAGCGTCGAGTTTCCACAATGAGCAGTTCTTC.